This T cell receptor (beta chain) originates from a study of CD8+CD57+ T cells in acquired aplastic anemia. Looking at the study overall: Quantities of DNA derived from sorted CD4+ and CD8+ cells averaged approximately 3.3 ug. Study-level points and caveats: Patients and controls had in common 25 to 35 CD8+ CDR3 sequences.

With 5 bases clipped from V and 4 bases from J, the junction kept 11 bases outside the gene matches. In germline, CDR1 is SNHLY, CDR2 FYNNEI. This CDR3 comprises 15 residues. Individuals selected for sequencing had exhibited CD8+CD57+ cell expansion on flow cytometry. Patients, without exception, had severe acquired aplastic anemia. This clonotype has more than one count but fewer than ten. Its antigen is as yet unknown. CDR3 and TCR beta VDJ profiling relied on genomic DNA as the template. Each CDR3 protein is one row after TCRdb ran MiXCR on the reads. This sample has 270,000 or so distinct CDR3 sequences, with 82% found just once.

This TCR derives from a human donor with aplastic anemia. The V gene is TRBV2, the J gene TRBJ2-7; 7 nucleotides match TRBD1. Sequencing was done on a sample of sorted CD4+, CD8+, or CD8+CD57+ T cells (not recorded which) from PBMCs. CDR3 loop: CASSYSGTAIYEQYF. For the CDR3, the DNA is TGTGCCAGCAGTTACAGTGGGACAGCTATATACGAGCAGTACTTC.